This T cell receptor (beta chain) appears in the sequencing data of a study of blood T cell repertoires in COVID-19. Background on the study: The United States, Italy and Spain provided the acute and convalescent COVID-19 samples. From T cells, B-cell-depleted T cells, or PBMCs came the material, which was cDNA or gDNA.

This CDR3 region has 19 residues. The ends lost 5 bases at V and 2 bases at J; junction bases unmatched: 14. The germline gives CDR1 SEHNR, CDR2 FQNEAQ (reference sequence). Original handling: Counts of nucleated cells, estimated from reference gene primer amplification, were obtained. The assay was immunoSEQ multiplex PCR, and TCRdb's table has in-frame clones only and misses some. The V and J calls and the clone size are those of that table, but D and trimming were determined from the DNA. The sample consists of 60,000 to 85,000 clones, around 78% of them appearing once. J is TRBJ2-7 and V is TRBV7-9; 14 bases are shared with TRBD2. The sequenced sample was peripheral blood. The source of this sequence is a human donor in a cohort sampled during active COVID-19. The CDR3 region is CASSRPPGLAGESAYEQYF. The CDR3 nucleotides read TGTGCCAGCAGCAGACCTCCGGGACTAGCGGGAGAAAGCGCCTACGAGCAGTACTTC.